Sequencing of this T cell receptor beta chain was carried out in a study of Graves' ophthalmopathy and Graves' hyperthyroidism (dated by TCRdb to 2017 to 2018). At the level of the whole study: Peripheral blood was collected at initial diagnosis, before any treatment. The study used signatures of the TCR beta repertoire to tell Graves' ophthalmopathy apart from Graves' hyperthyroidism and to predict which patients would progress to ophthalmopathy. In total, approximately 130 blood samples were TCR-sequenced: 40 to 45 ophthalmopathy, some 75 hyperthyroidism and approximately 17 hyperthyroidism-to-ophthalmopathy patients. A discovery set of 100 or so patients (around 44 ophthalmopathy, fewer than 60 stable hyperthyroidism) was enrolled to explore V-J signatures distinguishing ophthalmopathy from hyperthyroidism. The independent validation cohort included 20 or so hyperthyroidism patients plus 17 patients who later progressed from hyperthyroidism to ophthalmopathy. In roughly 6 hyperthyroidism patients, the T-cell repertoire of thyroid tissue was compared with the T-cell repertoire of blood. Following sampling, methimazole starting at 30 mg daily was administered to hyperthyroidism patients, and high-dose intravenous methylprednisolone was administered to ophthalmopathy patients. Findings and caveats that apply to the study as a whole: Most of the expanded thyroid clonotypes with a frequency above 0.001 were also detected in blood, and it was suggested that the thyroid immune response may be reflected by blood repertoires. In cross-validation, the 13-signature model distinguished ophthalmopathy from stable hyperthyroidism with around 90% sensitivity and 81.08% specificity, while in the test set the corresponding values were about 79% and 69%. Sample size was not predetermined statistically, and investigators were not blinded to group allocation. In validation, the model predicted ophthalmopathy progression with over 60% sensitivity and 72.22% specificity; around twelve predicted patients were CT-confirmed with GO in a median of around 6 months.

TCR beta CDR3 regions were amplified from RNA transcripts for repertoire sequencing. The first round was an RT-PCR using HTBI primers with the Qiagen OneStep RT-PCR kit, and this first round was followed by a second-round multiplex PCR, then size selection and purification. Sequencing of the libraries was carried out on an Illumina HiSeq2000 in paired-end mode with 100 bp reads. The original methods were these. SOAPnuke was used for read processing, and reads with adapters, uncalled bases, a mean Phred below 15, or no exact constant-primer or identifier match were discarded. COPE v1.2.5 was used to merge the high-quality paired reads. Unique nucleotide sequences were defined as clonotypes and aligned to IMGT TRB V, D and J references using MiTCR v1.1. Analysis was restricted to V-J combinations with a frequency above 0.0001, which covered 98% to 99.2% of repertoires. A TCR clonal expansion and chaos score per V-J combination was defined as the ratio of F50 clonal expansion to chaos observed in the TCRdist matrix. Welch's t-statistics and random forest were used to reduce the features to about 14 V-J combinations, which were then used as input to a naive Bayes classifier. Thyroid-blood repertoire similarity was quantified with the Morisita-Horn index. TCRdb took the public reads, trimmed them with fastp at Q25, ran MiXCR for clone calling and kept in-frame beta chains. Each CDR3 protein gets just one entry, which takes the most common genes and DNA from the rows behind it. The V and J calls follow TCRdb's processing rather than the paper's. For this sample there are about 230,000 distinct CDR3 sequences; less than 55% appear just once. The ten largest clones add up to about half of the sample.

The CDR3 runs 15 amino acids, cysteine and phenylalanine included. Just the 45-base CDR3 DNA is kept, in frame starting at base 1. Per the germline V gene (reference sequence), SEHNR is the CDR1 and FQNEAQ is the CDR2. Ophthalmopathy patients had moderately to severely active disease, Clinical Activity Score of at least 3, NOSPECS grade of at least 4, and disease duration under 3 months. Patients were excluded if they had other autoimmune diseases, uncontrolled infections, pregnancy or lactation. Clinical symptoms, serum thyroxine, TRAb, thyroid ultrasound and orbital computed tomography formed the basis of the diagnosis. PBMCs were isolated from 7.5 to 10 ml of fresh peripheral blood by Ficoll-Paque density gradient centrifugation. Trizol reagent was used to extract the total RNA, and its quality was then checked on an Agilent 2100 Bioanalyzer. Points on this clonotype: The specificity of this receptor is unknown. At one boundary the junction diverges from the germline segment, which might be a read error.

The rearranged segments are TRBV7-9 and TRBJ2-3; TRBD1 is possibly the D segment (6 matching bases). This clonotype originated in an adult man with Graves' ophthalmopathy. The sequencing sample was made of peripheral blood. Read as DNA, the sequence is TGCGCCAGCAGCTTGCCCAGGACAGACACAGATACGCAGTATTTT. This encodes CASSLPRTDTDTQYF.